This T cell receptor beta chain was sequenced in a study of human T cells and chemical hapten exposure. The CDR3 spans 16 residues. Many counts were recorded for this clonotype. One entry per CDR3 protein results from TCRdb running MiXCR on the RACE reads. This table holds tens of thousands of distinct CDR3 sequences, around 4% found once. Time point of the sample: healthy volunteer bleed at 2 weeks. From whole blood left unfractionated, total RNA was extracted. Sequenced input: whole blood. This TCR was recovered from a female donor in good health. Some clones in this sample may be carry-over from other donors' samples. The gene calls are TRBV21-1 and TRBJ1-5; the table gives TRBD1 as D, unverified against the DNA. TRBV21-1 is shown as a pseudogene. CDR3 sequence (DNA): TGTGCCAGCATCCAAGGGGACGGTAATAGCAATCAGCCCCAGCATTTT. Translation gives CASIQGDGNSNQPQHF.